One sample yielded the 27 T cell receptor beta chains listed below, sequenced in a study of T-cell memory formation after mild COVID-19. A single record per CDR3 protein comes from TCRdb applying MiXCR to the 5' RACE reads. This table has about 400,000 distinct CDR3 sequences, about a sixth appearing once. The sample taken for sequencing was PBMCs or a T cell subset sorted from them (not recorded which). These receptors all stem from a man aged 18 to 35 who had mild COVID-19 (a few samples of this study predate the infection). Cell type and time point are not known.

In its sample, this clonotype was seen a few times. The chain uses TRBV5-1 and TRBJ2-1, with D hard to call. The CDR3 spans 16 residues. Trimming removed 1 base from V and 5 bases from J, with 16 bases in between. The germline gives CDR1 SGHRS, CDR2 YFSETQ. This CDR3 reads CASSLYPQTGHNEQFF. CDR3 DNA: TGCGCCAGCAGCTTGTACCCACAGACTGGGCACAATGAGCAGTTCTTC.

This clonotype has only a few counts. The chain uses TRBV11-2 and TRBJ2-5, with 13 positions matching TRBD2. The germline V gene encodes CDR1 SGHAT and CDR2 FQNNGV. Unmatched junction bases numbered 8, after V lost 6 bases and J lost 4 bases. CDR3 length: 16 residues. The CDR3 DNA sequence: TGTGCCAGCAGGATGACTAGCGGGGGGCCGGGAGAGACCCAGTACTTC. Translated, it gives CASRMTSGGPGETQYF.

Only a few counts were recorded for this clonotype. CDR3 DNA sequence: TGTGCCCACGAGGGGGGGGGCACAGATACGCAGTATTTT. Translated: CAHEGGGTDTQYF. The V and J genes are TRBV6-6 and TRBJ2-3; tentative D call: TRBD2 (7 bases). CDR1 MNHNY and CDR2 SVGAGI come from the germline V gene (reference sequence). Trimming left V 11 bases short and J 1 base short, with 13 bases between. The CDR3 covers 13 residues.

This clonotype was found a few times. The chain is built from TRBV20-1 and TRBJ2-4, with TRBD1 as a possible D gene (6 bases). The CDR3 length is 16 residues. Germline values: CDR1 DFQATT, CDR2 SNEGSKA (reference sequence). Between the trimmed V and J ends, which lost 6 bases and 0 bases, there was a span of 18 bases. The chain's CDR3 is CSARIDRTLAKNIQYF. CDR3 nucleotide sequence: TGCAGTGCCAGAATTGACAGGACCCTAGCCAAAAACATTCAGTACTTC.

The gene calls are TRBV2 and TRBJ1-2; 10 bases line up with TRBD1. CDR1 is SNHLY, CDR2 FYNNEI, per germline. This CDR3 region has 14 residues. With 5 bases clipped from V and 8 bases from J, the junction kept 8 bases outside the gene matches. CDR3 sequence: CASSTDRGLEGYTF. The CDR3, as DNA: TGTGCCAGCAGTACGGACAGGGGGTTAGAAGGCTACACCTTC. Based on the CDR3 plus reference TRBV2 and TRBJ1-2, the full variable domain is EPEVTQTPSHQVTQMGQEVILRCVPISNHLYFYWYRQILGQKVEFLVSFYNNEISEKSEIFDDQFSVERPDGSNFTLKIRSTKLEDSAMYFCASSTDRGLEGYTFGSGTRLTVV.

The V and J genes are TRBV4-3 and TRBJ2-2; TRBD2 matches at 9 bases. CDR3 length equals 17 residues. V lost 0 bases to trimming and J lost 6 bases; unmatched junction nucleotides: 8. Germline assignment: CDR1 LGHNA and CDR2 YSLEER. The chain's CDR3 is CASSQDLAGTHPGELFF. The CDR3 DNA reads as TGCGCCAGCAGCCAAGATCTAGCGGGGACCCACCCCGGGGAGCTGTTTTTT.

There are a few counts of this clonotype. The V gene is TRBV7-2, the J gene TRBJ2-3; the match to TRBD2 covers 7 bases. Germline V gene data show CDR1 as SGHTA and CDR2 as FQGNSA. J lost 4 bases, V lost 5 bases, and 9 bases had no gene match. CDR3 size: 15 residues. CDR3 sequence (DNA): TGTGCCAGCAGCCCCAGCGGGGTCGGGCCAGATACGCAGTATTTT. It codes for CASSPSGVGPDTQYF.

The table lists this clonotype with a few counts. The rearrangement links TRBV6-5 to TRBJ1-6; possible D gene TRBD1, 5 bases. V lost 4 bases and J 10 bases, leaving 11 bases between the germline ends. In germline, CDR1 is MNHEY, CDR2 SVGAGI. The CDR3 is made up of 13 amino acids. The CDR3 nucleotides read TGTGCCAGCAGTTCAGGGTTTGGCTCACCCCTCCACTTT. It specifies CASSSGFGSPLHF.

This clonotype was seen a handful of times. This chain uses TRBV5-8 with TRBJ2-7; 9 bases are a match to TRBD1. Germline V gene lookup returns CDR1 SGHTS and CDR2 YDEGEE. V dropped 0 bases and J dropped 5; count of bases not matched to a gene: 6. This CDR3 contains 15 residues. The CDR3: CASSLVRQGEDEQYF. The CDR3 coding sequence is TGTGCCAGCAGCTTGGTGCGACAGGGGGAGGACGAGCAGTACTTC.

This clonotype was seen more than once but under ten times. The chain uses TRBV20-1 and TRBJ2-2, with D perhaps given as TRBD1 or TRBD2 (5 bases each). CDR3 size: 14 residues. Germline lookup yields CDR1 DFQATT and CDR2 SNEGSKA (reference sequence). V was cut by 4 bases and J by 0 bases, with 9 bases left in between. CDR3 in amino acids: CSATGTANTGELFF. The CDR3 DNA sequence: TGCAGTGCTACAGGGACCGCGAACACCGGGGAGCTGTTTTTT.

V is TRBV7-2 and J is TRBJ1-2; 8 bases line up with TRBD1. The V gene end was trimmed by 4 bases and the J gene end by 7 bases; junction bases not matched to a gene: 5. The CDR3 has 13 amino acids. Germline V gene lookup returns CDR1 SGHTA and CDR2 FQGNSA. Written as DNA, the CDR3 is TGTGCCAGCAGCTGGGGACAGGAAGGTGGCTACACCTTC. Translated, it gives CASSWGQEGGYTF.

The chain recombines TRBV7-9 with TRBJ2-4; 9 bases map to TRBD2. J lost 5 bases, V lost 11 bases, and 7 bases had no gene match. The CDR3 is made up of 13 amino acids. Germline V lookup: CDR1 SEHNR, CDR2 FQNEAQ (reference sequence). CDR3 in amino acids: CAVREGAENIQYF. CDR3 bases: TGTGCCGTGCGGGAGGGGGCCGAAAACATTCAGTACTTC.

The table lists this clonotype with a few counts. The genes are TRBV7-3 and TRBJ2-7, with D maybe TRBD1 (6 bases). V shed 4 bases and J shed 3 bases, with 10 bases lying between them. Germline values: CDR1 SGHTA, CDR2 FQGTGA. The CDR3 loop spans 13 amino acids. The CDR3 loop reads CASSYHRDYEQYF. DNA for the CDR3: TGTGCCAGCAGCTATCACAGGGACTACGAGCAGTACTTC.

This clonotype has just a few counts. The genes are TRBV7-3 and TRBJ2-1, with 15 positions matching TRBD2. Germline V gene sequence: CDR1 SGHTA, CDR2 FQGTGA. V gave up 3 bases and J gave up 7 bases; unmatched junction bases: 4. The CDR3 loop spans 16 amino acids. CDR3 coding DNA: TGTGCCAGCAGCTTCGGGACTAGCGGGGGGTTAAATGAGCAGTTCTTC. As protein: CASSFGTSGGLNEQFF.

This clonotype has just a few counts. The CDR3 nucleotides read TGTGCCAGTAGTAGGGGACAACGGACAGCTTTCTTT. Its translation: CASSRGQRTAFF. The rearrangement joins TRBV19 to TRBJ1-1; D might be TRBD1 (6 bases). The V gene's germline CDR1 is LNHDA and CDR2 SQIVND (reference sequence). The V and J ends lost 4 bases and 10 bases respectively, with 13 bases between them. CDR3 length: 12 amino acids.

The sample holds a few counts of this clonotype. CDR3 sequence (DNA): TGCGCCAGCAGCGGACCAAGGGGACCCTACAATGAGCAGTTCTTC. It is translated as CASSGPRGPYNEQFF. The J gene is TRBJ2-1, the V gene TRBV5-1; D is perhaps TRBD1 or TRBD2 (5 bases each). This CDR3 is built from 15 residues. V lost 4 bases and J lost 2, with 13 bases in between. CDR1 is SGHRS, CDR2 YFSETQ, per germline.

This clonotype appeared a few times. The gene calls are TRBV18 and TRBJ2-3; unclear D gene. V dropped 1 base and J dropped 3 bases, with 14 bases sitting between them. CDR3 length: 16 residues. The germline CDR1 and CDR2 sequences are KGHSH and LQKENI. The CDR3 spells CASSPQAGFGTDTQYF. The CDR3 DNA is TGTGCCAGCTCACCACAGGCAGGCTTTGGAACAGATACGCAGTATTTT.

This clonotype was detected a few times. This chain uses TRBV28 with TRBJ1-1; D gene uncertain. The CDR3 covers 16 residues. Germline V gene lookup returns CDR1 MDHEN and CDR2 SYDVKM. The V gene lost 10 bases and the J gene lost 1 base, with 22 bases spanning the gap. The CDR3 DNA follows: TGTGCCATCCTACCTCCGGTTCTGTTCGGGAACACTGAAGCTTTCTTT. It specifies CAILPPVLFGNTEAFF.

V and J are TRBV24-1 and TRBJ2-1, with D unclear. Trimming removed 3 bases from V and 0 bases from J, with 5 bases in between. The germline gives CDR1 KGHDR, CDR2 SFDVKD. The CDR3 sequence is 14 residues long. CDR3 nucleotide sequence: TGTGCCACCAGTGATCCTAGCTCCTACAATGAGCAGTTCTTC. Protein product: CATSDPSSYNEQFF.

This CDR3 reads CASTKTGFNTEAFF. In DNA form, the CDR3 reads TGTGCCAGCACTAAGACGGGATTCAACACTGAAGCTTTCTTT. This rearrangement joins TRBV5-6 to TRBJ1-1; D not resolved. The CDR3 contains 14 residues. Germline assignment: CDR1 SGHDT and CDR2 YYEEEE. Trimming took 6 bases from V and 2 from J, leaving 14 bases between them.

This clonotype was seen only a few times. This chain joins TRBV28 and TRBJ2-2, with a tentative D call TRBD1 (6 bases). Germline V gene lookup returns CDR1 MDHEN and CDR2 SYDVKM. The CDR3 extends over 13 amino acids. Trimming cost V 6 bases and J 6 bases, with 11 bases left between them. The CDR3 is CASRVGTPGELFF. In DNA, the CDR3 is TGTGCCAGCAGGGTCGGGACACCCGGGGAGCTGTTTTTT. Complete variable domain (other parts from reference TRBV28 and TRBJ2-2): DVKVTQSSRYLVKRTGEKVFLECVQDMDHENMFWYRQDPGLGLRLIYFSYDVKMKEKGDIPEGYSVSREKKERFSLILESASTNQTSMYLCASRVGTPGELFFGEGSRLTVL.

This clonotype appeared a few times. DNA of the CDR3: TGTGCCAGCAGCCAGCGATATGACTCTTCACCCCTCCACTTT. Translating gives CASSQRYDSSPLHF. The gene calls are TRBV3-1 and TRBJ1-6; D not certain. CDR3 length: 14 residues. The V gene lost 3 bases and the J gene lost 9 bases, with 12 bases spanning the gap. Germline CDR1 is LGHDT and CDR2 is YNNKEL (reference sequence).

CDR3 bases: TGTGCCAGCAGCACGGACAGCTACGAGCAGTACGTC. Translated: CASSTDSYEQYV. The rearrangement joins TRBV11-1 to TRBJ2-7; D perhaps matches TRBD1 (6 bases). This CDR3 region has 12 residues. V was clipped by 5 bases and J by 3 bases, with 8 bases between them. Germline CDR1 reads SGHAT; CDR2 reads FQDESV (reference sequence).

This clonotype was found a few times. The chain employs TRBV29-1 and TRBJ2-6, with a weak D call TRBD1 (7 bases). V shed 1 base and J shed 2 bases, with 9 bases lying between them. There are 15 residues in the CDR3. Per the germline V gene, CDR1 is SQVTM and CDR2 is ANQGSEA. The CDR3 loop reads CSVEGRGAGANVLTF. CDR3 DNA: TGCAGCGTTGAAGGCAGGGGGGCTGGGGCCAACGTCCTGACTTTC.

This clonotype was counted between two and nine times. The CDR3 DNA follows: TGCGCCAGCTGCATACAGGGCCCCGGGGAGCTGTTTTTT. Protein product: CASCIQGPGELFF. The V call is TRBV5-1, the J call TRBJ2-2; maybe TRBD1 (6 bases). The CDR3 has 13 residues. CDR1 SGHRS and CDR2 YFSETQ come from the germline V gene. With 7 bases removed from V and 6 bases from J, the gap between germline ends came to 13 bases.

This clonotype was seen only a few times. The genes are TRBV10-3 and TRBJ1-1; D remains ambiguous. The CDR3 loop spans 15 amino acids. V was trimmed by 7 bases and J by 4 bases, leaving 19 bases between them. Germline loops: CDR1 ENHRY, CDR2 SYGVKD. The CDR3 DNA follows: TGTGCCATCACACGGGGTTTGGGTATGGGCACTGAAGCTTTCTTT. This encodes CAITRGLGMGTEAFF.

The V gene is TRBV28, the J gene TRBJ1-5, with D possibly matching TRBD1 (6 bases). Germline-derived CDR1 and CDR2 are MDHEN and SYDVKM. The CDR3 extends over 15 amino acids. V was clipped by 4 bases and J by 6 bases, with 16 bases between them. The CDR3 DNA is TGTGCCAGCAGTTGGGGGTTAGGGGGAAGTCAGCCCCAGCATTTT. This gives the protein CASSWGLGGSQPQHF. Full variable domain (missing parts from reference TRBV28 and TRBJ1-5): DVKVTQSSRYLVKRTGEKVFLECVQDMDHENMFWYRQDPGLGLRLIYFSYDVKMKEKGDIPEGYSVSREKKERFSLILESASTNQTSMYLCASSWGLGGSQPQHFGDGTRLSIL.